This entry features one T cell receptor (beta chain) sequence. The antigen is not known. The authors reverse transcribed all of the isolated RNA, so sequencing captured expressed TCRB transcripts. Libraries were prepared by immunoSEQ multiplex PCR; TCRdb keeps only in-frame clonotypes and omits some of them. Of approximately 17,000 clones in the sample, just over 70% were seen once. This sample was taken from a study of beta chain features in type 1 diabetes. Turning to the study itself: All samples together contributed 95 million to 110 million sorted cells for examination. Study outcomes and limitations: There was a moderate but significant shortening of TCRB CDR3s in all four CD4+ subsets of Type 1 diabetes patients.

Per the germline V gene, CDR1 is WSHSY and CDR2 is SAAADI. With 3 bases clipped from V and 1 base from J, the junction kept 5 bases outside the gene matches. This CDR3 spans 16 amino acids. Sequences were obtained from stem cell memory CD4+ T cells from blood. The clonotype was recovered from a man aged 30 to 39 with type 1 diabetes. The J gene is TRBJ1-3, the V gene TRBV10-2; 8 bases are a match to TRBD1. CDR3 amino acids: CASSDGRGPSGNTIYF. CDR3 nucleotides: TGCGCCAGCAGTGATGGCAGGGGGCCTTCTGGAAACACCATATATTTT.